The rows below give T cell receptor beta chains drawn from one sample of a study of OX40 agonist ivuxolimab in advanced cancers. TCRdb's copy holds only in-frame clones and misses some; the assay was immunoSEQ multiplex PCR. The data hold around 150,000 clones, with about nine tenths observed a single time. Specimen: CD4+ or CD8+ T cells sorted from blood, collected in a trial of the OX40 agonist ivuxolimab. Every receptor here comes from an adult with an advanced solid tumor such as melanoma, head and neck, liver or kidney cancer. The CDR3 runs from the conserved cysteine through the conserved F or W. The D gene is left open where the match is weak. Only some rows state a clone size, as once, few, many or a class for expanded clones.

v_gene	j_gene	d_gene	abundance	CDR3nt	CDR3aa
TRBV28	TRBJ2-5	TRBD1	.	TGTGCCAGCAGTCGTTCGACAGGGGGCCGGTTTGTGACCCAGTACTTC	CASSRSTGGRFVTQYF
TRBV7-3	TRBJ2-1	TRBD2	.	TGTGCCAGCACCCAAGGACTAGCCCGCAATGAGCAGTTCTTC	CASTQGLARNEQFF
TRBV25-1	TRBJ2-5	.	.	TGTGCCAGCAGTGAACATGGGGCTAGCCAAGAGACCCAGTACTTC	CASSEHGASQETQYF
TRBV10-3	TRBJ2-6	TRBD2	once	TGTGCCATCAGCCCTGGGGAGGGGTCTCAAGGGTCTGGGGCCAACGTCCTGACTTTC	CAISPGEGSQGSGANVLTF
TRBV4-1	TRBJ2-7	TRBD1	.	TGCGCCAGCAGCCGCGACAGGGGGCTCGACGAGCAGTACTTC	CASSRDRGLDEQYF
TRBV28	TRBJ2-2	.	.	TGTGCCAGCAGTTTACTCCACACCGGGGAGCTGTTTTTT	CASSLLHTGELFF
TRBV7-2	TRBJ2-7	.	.	TGTGCCAGCAGCTTAGAGGGACTGGCCGCCGAGCAGTACTTC	CASSLEGLAAEQYF
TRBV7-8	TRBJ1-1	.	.	TGTGCCAGCAGCCCACAGGGGAACACTGAAGCTTTCTTT	CASSPQGNTEAFF
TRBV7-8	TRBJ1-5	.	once	TGTGCCAGCAGCTTAGAGGCCGACAGCAATCAGCCCCAGCATTTT	CASSLEADSNQPQHF
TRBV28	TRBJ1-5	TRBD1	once	TGTGCCAGCGACGGGACAGGGGGGTATGGCAATCAGCCCCAGCATTTT	CASDGTGGYGNQPQHF
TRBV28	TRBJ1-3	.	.	TGTGCCAGCAGTTTAGGTAGGGGGTATGGAAACACCATATATTTT	CASSLGRGYGNTIYF
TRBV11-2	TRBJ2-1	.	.	TGTGCCAGCAGCTTAGCCTTCACTAGCATAAGGATTAATGAGCAGTTCTTC	CASSLAFTSIRINEQFF
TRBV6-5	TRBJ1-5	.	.	TGTGCCAGCAGTTACGGGGGGGCAAATCAGCCCCAGCATTTT	CASSYGGANQPQHF
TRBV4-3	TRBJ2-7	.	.	TGCGCCAGCAGCCAAGATGCGGGACAGCTATCCTACGAGCAGTACTTC	CASSQDAGQLSYEQYF
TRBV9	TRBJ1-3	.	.	TGTGCCAGCAGCATCCAACAGGGCGCTGGAAACACCATATATTTT	CASSIQQGAGNTIYF